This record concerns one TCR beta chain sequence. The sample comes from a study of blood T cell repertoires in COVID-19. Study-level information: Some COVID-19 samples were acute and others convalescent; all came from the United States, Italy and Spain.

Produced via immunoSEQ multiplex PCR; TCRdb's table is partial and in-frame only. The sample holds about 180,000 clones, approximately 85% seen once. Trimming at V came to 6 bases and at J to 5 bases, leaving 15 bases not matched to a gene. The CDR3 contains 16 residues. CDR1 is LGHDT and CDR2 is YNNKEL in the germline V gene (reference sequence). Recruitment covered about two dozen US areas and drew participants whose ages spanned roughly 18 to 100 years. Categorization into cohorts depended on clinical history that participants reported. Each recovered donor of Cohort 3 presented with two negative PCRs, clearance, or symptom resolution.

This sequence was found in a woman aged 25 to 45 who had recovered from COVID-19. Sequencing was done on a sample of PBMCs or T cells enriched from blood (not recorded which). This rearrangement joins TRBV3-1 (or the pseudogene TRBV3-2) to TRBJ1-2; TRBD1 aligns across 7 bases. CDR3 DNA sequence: TGTGCCAGCAGTCCAAATTCCCGGGACAGTAATTATGGCTACACCTTC. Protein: CASSPNSRDSNYGYTF.